This T cell receptor (beta chain) was sequenced in a study of identical twins. Study results and limitations: These conclusions were based on statistical analysis (cross-sectional, not following the same donors). Within cord blood, abundant beta clonotypes carried fewer insertions, but memory repertoires showed no such trend. For zero-insertion analyses, partial confounding could come from invariant MAIT and iNKT cells.

With regard to this clonotype: Its specificity is unknown.

A universal primer site was created by template switching, with the cDNA bearing unique molecular identifiers. TCRdb redid the calling of the 5' RACE reads with MiXCR, one entry per CDR3 protein. The sample contains under 400,000 distinct CDR3 sequences, 7% to 9.5% of which appear only once. CDR1 and CDR2 (germline): SGHAT, FQNNGV. Trimming took 10 bases from V and 6 from J, leaving 16 bases between them. This CDR3 comprises 12 residues. The sample taken for sequencing was naive T cells sorted from blood. The receptor was isolated from a woman between 50 and 59 years old in good health. The chain has TRBV11-2 and TRBJ2-7; tentative D call: TRBD1 (6 bases). The CDR3 reads CATSTGFGEQYV. CDR3 in DNA: TGTGCCACCTCCACAGGGTTCGGCGAGCAGTACGTC.